The T cell receptor beta chain under discussion was sequenced for a study of blood T cell repertoires in COVID-19. Across the study: PBMCs, B-cell-depleted T cells, or T cells provided the cDNA or gDNA that made up the material.

Unmatched junction bases numbered 2, after V lost 11 bases and J lost 6 bases. Germline loops: CDR1 MNHEY, CDR2 SVGAGI. CDR3 length: 11 residues. In the study's own analysis: Estimation of nucleated cell counts was performed using reference gene primer amplification. Assay: immunoSEQ multiplex PCR; the TCRdb copy retains only in-frame clones and omits some. V and J calls and clone size are as listed in that table; D and trimming were resolved from the DNA. There are more than 60,000 clones in the sample; 70% to 90% occur only once, and 15% to 20% lies in the top ten. Source material: peripheral blood. The receptor comes from a human donor in a cohort sampled during active COVID-19. The gene calls are TRBV6-5 and TRBJ2-2, with 8 bases identical to TRBD1. The CDR3 region has the DNA TGTGCCGGACAGGGCCCCGGGGAGCTGTTTTTT. Protein sequence: CAGQGPGELFF.